The clone carrying this T cell receptor (beta chain) occurred once. TCRdb's table, derived via immunoSEQ multiplex PCR, lists solely in-frame clones and lacks some. The data hold roughly 2 million clones, with 90% to 95% observed a single time. This sample was taken from a study of shared clonotypes between healthy human individuals. As for the study in general: There were three CD4 naive, three CD4 memory, two CD8 naive and one CD8 memory plates per donor.

Donors comprised healthy HIV-negative adults lacking recent acute infections or vaccinations. There are 15 residues in the CDR3. The V gene's germline CDR1 is WNHNN and CDR2 SYGVQD (reference sequence). V was shortened by 0 bases and J by 6 bases, with 11 bases between the two germline ends. The V and J genes are TRBV10-1 and TRBJ2-2, with a tentative D call TRBD1 (5 bases). The clonotype comes from a man aged 18 to 29 in good health. Sequenced: naive CD4+ T cells sorted from blood. The sample's subset: CD45RA+ positively selected. The CDR3 nucleotides are TGCGCCAGCAGTGAGTCCGGCAGGGCGCCCGGGGAGCTGTTTTTT. Translating gives CASSESGRAPGELFF.